The rows below give T cell receptor beta chains drawn from one sample of a study of T cells in Graves' hyperthyroidism and ophthalmopathy. Each CDR3 protein gets one entry after TCRdb re-called the multiplex PCR reads with MiXCR. The table shows approximately 400,000 distinct CDR3 sequences, with just under 25% occurring only once. Specimen: blood. Receptor source: a man in his fifties or sixties with Graves' hyperthyroidism. CDR3s include the opening cysteine and the closing phenylalanine or tryptophan. D genes are given only for firm matches. Clone size is shown for a subset of rows, as once, few, many or a class of expanded clone.

clone size	D gene	V gene	J gene	CDR3 protein	CDR3 DNA
NA	NA	TRBV7-6	TRBJ2-2	CASSSGNRGTGELFF	TGTGCCAGCAGCTCAGGGAACCGGGGCACCGGGGAGCTGTTTTTT
NA	NA	TRBV20-1	TRBJ2-1	CSASFNAGLPNNEQFF	TGCAGTGCTAGTTTTAACGCGGGCCTCCCGAACAATGAGCAGTTCTTC
few	TRBD1	TRBV2	TRBJ1-6	CASSELGTGNSPLHF	TGTGCCAGCAGTGAATTGGGGACAGGGAATTCACCCCTCCACTTT
few	NA	TRBV9	TRBJ1-1	CASSGTTGPTGEAFF	TGTGCCAGCAGCGGAACTACGGGGCCAACAGGTGAAGCTTTCTTT
NA	NA	TRBV11-2	TRBJ2-7	CASSQDRLADEQYF	TGTGCCAGCAGCCAAGATCGTCTTGCCGACGAGCAGTACTTC
few	TRBD2	TRBV24-1	TRBJ2-3	CATSDRTSGITDTQYF	TGTGCCACCAGTGATCGGACTAGCGGGATAACAGATACGCAGTATTTT
NA	TRBD2	TRBV7-2	TRBJ2-7	CASSQAGTSGTLTYEQYF	TGTGCCAGCAGCCAAGCCGGGACTAGCGGTACCTTAACCTACGAGCAGTACTTC
NA	NA	TRBV4-1	TRBJ2-1	CASSQDNYNEQFF	TGCGCCAGCAGCCAAGATAACTACAATGAGCAGTTCTTC
few	NA	TRBV29-1	TRBJ2-5	CSVSGGEETQYF	TGCAGCGTTTCCGGGGGTGAAGAGACCCAGTACTTC
many	TRBD1	TRBV3-1	TRBJ2-2	CASSLRQGTNTGELFF	TGTGCCAGCAGCCTCCGACAGGGGACGAACACCGGGGAGCTGTTTTTT
NA	NA	TRBV14	TRBJ2-5	CASSPRPFLETQYF	TGTGCCAGCAGCCCTAGGCCGTTTTTAGAGACCCAGTACTTC
many	NA	TRBV29-1	TRBJ2-1	CSVDEAGIYNEQFF	TGCAGCGTTGACGAGGCCGGGATATACAATGAGCAGTTCTTC
many	TRBD2	TRBV7-3	TRBJ2-3	CASSLLGGGTDTQYF	TGTGCCAGCAGCTTATTGGGAGGGGGCACAGATACGCAGTATTTT
few	NA	TRBV3-1	TRBJ2-1	CASSQGLAMGNEQFF	TGTGCCAGCAGCCAAGGTCTAGCGATGGGTAATGAGCAGTTCTTC
few	NA	TRBV12-3/TRBV12-4	TRBJ2-3	CASSLGLTTDTQYF	TGTGCCAGCAGTCTGGGACTTACCACAGATACGCAGTATTTT
NA	NA	TRBV19	TRBJ1-1	CASSIPLQNMNTEAFF	TGTGCCAGTAGTATCCCCCTTCAGAACATGAACACTGAAGCTTTCTTT
many	NA	TRBV3-1	TRBJ1-1	CASSQESYTEAFF	TGTGCCAGCAGCCAAGAGTCCTACACTGAAGCTTTCTTT